Listed below are T cell receptor beta chains from one sample, sequenced in a study of blood T cell repertoires in COVID-19. The assay was immunoSEQ multiplex PCR, and TCRdb's table has in-frame clones only and misses some. In the table there are 20,000 to 30,000 clones, about 81% of which are singletons. Specimen: peripheral blood. The source of these receptors is a human donor in a cohort sampled during active COVID-19. Each CDR3 is given with its conserved first and last residue. A D gene is named only where the DNA matches it firmly. Where a row states a size, it is once, few, many or the class of an expanded clone; other rows omit it.

CDR3	DNA	V	D	size	J
CASSQGRQSSTDTQYF	TGCGCCAGCAGCCAAGGGCGACAGTCTAGCACAGATACGCAGTATTTT	TRBV4-3	.	.	TRBJ2-3
CAWGQRWRHEQYF	TGTGCCTGGGGCCAGAGGTGGCGACACGAGCAGTACTTC	TRBV30	.	.	TRBJ2-7
CASSLGTGYEQYF	TGTGCCAGCAGCTTAGGGACAGGGTACGAGCAGTACTTC	TRBV13	TRBD1	.	TRBJ2-7
CASSLVGQGAHEQYF	TGTGCCAGCAGCTTAGTGGGGCAGGGGGCTCACGAGCAGTACTTC	TRBV5-4	TRBD1	once	TRBJ2-7
CASSPPMATDQLGNTIYF	TGTGCCAGCTCACCACCGATGGCGACAGACCAGCTCGGAAACACCATATATTTT	TRBV18	.	.	TRBJ1-3
CASSLGQGGNQETQYF	TGTGCCAGCAGCTTAGGGCAGGGAGGTAACCAAGAGACCCAGTACTTC	TRBV7-2	.	.	TRBJ2-5
CASSTGQGAYEQYF	TGCGCCAGCAGCACGGGACAGGGAGCCTACGAGCAGTACTTC	TRBV5-1	TRBD1	.	TRBJ2-7
CASSPALAVSTDTQYF	TGTGCCAGCAGTCCCGCACTAGCGGTCAGCACAGATACGCAGTATTTT	TRBV6-2/TRBV6-3	TRBD2	.	TRBJ2-3
CASSLGQGYYGYTF	TGTGCCAGCAGCTTAGGGCAGGGGTACTATGGCTACACCTTC	TRBV11-2	.	.	TRBJ1-2
CASSQDWTSGTDTQYF	TGTGCCAGCAGCCAAGATTGGACTAGCGGCACAGATACGCAGTATTTT	TRBV4-2	TRBD2	.	TRBJ2-3
CASNPFQPQHF	TGTGCCAGCAATCCGTTCCAGCCCCAGCATTTT	TRBV27	.	.	TRBJ1-5
CASKAAGTNEKLFF	TGTGCCAGCAAGGCTGCGGGTACTAATGAAAAACTGTTTTTT	TRBV5-4	.	.	TRBJ1-4
CASSLRVGQRSSGNTIYF	TGTGCCAGCAGCTTAAGGGTCGGACAGCGTAGCTCTGGAAACACCATATATTTT	TRBV7-2	.	.	TRBJ1-3
CAWSMDRLSTDTQYF	TGTGCCTGGAGTATGGACAGGCTCAGCACAGATACGCAGTATTTT	TRBV30	TRBD1	.	TRBJ2-3
CASSTSGITNTEAFF	TGTGCCAGTAGTACCTCAGGAATCACGAACACTGAAGCTTTCTTT	TRBV19	.	.	TRBJ1-1
CASSLSGFSYEQYF	TGTGCCAGCAGCTTGTCGGGATTCTCCTACGAGCAGTACTTC	TRBV5-4	.	few	TRBJ2-7
CASRTGIETQYF	TGTGCCAGCAGGACAGGGATCGAGACCCAGTACTTC	TRBV2	TRBD1	.	TRBJ2-5
CASTRPGQPNYGYTF	TGTGCCAGCACGAGACCGGGACAGCCAAACTATGGCTACACCTTC	TRBV6-5	TRBD1	.	TRBJ1-2
CATSLTSQTYEQYF	TGTGCCACTTCCTTGACTAGCCAGACCTACGAGCAGTACTTC	TRBV7-2	TRBD2	.	TRBJ2-7
CASSDDRRTEAFF	TGTGCCAGCAGCGATGACCGGAGGACTGAAGCTTTCTTT	TRBV4-2	.	.	TRBJ1-1
CAWSPLTAGGGETQYF	TGTGCCTGGAGTCCCCTCACGGCGGGAGGAGGAGAGACCCAGTACTTC	TRBV30	TRBD2	.	TRBJ2-5
CASSPGLAGDEQFF	TGTGCCAGCAGCCCGGGACTAGCTGGAGATGAGCAGTTCTTC	TRBV7-6	TRBD2	once	TRBJ2-1
CATSDPNRGKTEAFF	TGTGCCACCAGTGACCCAAACAGGGGAAAGACTGAAGCTTTCTTT	TRBV24-1	TRBD1	.	TRBJ1-1
CASSWVEAGELFF	TGTGCCAGCAGTTGGGTGGAGGCCGGGGAGCTGTTTTTT	TRBV6-6	.	.	TRBJ2-2
CASMSDTETGQTWNTEAFF	TGCGCCAGCATGTCGGACACGGAGACAGGGCAAACGTGGAACACTGAAGCTTTCTTT	TRBV5-1	TRBD1	.	TRBJ1-1
CARRRTSGYEQYF	TGTGCCAGAAGACGGACTAGCGGCTACGAGCAGTACTTC	TRBV5-3	TRBD2	.	TRBJ2-7
CASSVDLGSYEQYF	TGTGCCAGCAGCGTAGATCTCGGTTCCTACGAGCAGTACTTC	TRBV9	.	.	TRBJ2-7
CASSQQGYGYTF	TGTGCCAGCAGTCAACAGGGGTATGGCTACACCTTC	TRBV12-3/TRBV12-4	TRBD1	.	TRBJ1-2
CASSVGTVGNQPQHF	TGTGCCAGCAGCGTCGGGACAGTCGGCAATCAGCCCCAGCATTTT	TRBV9	TRBD1	.	TRBJ1-5
CASSTPPKPQHF	TGTGCCAGCAGCACACCTCCCAAGCCCCAGCATTTT	TRBV5-8	.	.	TRBJ1-5
CASSLGEGPPDTQYF	TGCGCCAGCAGCTTGGGTGAGGGCCCTCCAGATACGCAGTATTTT	TRBV5-1	.	.	TRBJ2-3
CASSRMTGGYTF	TGTGCCAGCAGCCGAATGACTGGGGGCTACACCTTC	TRBV3-1/TRBV3-2	.	.	TRBJ1-2
CASSVFSGANTQYF	TGTGCCAGCAGCGTATTCTCAGGGGCGAATACGCAGTATTTT	TRBV9	.	.	TRBJ2-3
CATSRGLQGENTIYF	TGTGCCACCAGCAGAGGTCTCCAGGGCGAAAACACCATATATTTT	TRBV15	.	.	TRBJ1-3
CATSERGLPNTGELFF	TGTGCCACCAGTGAAAGGGGACTTCCGAACACCGGGGAGCTGTTTTTT	TRBV9	.	.	TRBJ2-2
CASSARGGNTGELFF	TGTGCCAGCAGCGCGCGGGGCGGGAACACCGGGGAGCTGTTTTTT	TRBV6-4	.	.	TRBJ2-2
CASSLDSLYEQYF	TGTGCCAGCTCACTGGACAGCCTCTACGAGCAGTACTTC	TRBV18	.	few	TRBJ2-7
CASSQDGEDEQFF	TGTGCCAGCAGCCAAGATGGCGAGGATGAGCAGTTCTTC	TRBV3-1/TRBV3-2	.	.	TRBJ2-1
CASSENAGRYEQYF	TGTGCCAGCAGTGAAAACGCAGGGCGCTACGAGCAGTACTTC	TRBV25-1	.	.	TRBJ2-7
CASSFSSAGVYEQYF	TGCGCCAGCAGCTTTAGTTCAGCGGGAGTTTACGAGCAGTACTTC	TRBV5-1	TRBD2	.	TRBJ2-7
CASSLGPLETEAFF	TGTGCCAGCAGCTTGGGTCCTTTAGAGACTGAAGCTTTCTTT	TRBV5-8	.	few	TRBJ1-1
CAISKTGVDTEAFF	TGTGCCATCAGTAAGACAGGGGTGGACACTGAAGCTTTCTTT	TRBV10-3	TRBD1	.	TRBJ1-1
CASSQEGREQYF	TGTGCCAGCAGCCAAGAGGGGCGCGAGCAGTACTTC	TRBV3-1/TRBV3-2	.	.	TRBJ2-7
CASSYGRNTEAFF	TGTGCCAGCAGTTACGGCAGAAACACTGAAGCTTTCTTT	TRBV6-2/TRBV6-3	.	.	TRBJ1-1
CATSRDRGADEQYF	TGTGCCACCAGCAGAGATCGGGGAGCTGACGAGCAGTACTTC	TRBV15	.	.	TRBJ2-7